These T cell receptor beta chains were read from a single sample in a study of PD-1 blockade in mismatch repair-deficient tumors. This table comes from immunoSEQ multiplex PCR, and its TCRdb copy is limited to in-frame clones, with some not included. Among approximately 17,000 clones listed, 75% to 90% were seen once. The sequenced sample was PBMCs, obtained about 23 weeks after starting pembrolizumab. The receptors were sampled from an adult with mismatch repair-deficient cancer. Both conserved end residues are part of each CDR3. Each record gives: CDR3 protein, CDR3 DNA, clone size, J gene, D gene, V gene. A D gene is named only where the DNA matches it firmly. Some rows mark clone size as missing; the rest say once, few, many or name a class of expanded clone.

cdr3_aa: CATRQASYGYTF
cdr3_nt: TGCGCCACCAGACAGGCCTCGTATGGCTACACCTTC
clone_size: -
j_call: TRBJ1-2
d_call: -
v_call: TRBV10-2

cdr3_aa: CASSLAGTDNEQFF
cdr3_nt: TGCGCCAGCAGCTTGGCCGGGACAGACAATGAGCAGTTCTTC
clone_size: -
j_call: TRBJ2-1
d_call: TRBD1
v_call: TRBV5-1

cdr3_aa: CASSLGGSLNSPLHF
cdr3_nt: TGTGCCAGCAGCTTAGGAGGCAGCTTGAATTCACCCCTCCACTTT
clone_size: -
j_call: TRBJ1-6
d_call: -
v_call: TRBV7-3

cdr3_aa: CASSLVGAGYGYTF
cdr3_nt: TGCGCCAGCAGCTTGGTAGGGGCGGGATATGGCTACACCTTC
clone_size: -
j_call: TRBJ1-2
d_call: -
v_call: TRBV5-1

cdr3_aa: CASSLGQGTHEQYF
cdr3_nt: TGTGCCAGCAGCTTGGGGCAGGGGACGCACGAGCAGTACTTC
clone_size: -
j_call: TRBJ2-7
d_call: -
v_call: TRBV5-4

cdr3_aa: CASSLTGVGGYTF
cdr3_nt: TGTGCCAGCAGCCTGACAGGGGTTGGCGGCTACACCTTC
clone_size: -
j_call: TRBJ1-2
d_call: TRBD1
v_call: TRBV7-9

cdr3_aa: CASSLGQVLFF
cdr3_nt: TGTGCCAGCAGTTTGGGACAGGTTCTGTTCTTC
clone_size: once
j_call: TRBJ2-1
d_call: TRBD1
v_call: TRBV27

cdr3_aa: CATRPAGGFQETQYF
cdr3_nt: TGTGCCACCCGACCGGCAGGGGGCTTCCAAGAGACCCAGTACTTC
clone_size: once
j_call: TRBJ2-5
d_call: TRBD1
v_call: TRBV27

cdr3_aa: CATSREAGKSYEQYF
cdr3_nt: TGTGCCACCAGCAGAGAGGCAGGCAAATCCTACGAGCAGTACTTC
clone_size: few
j_call: TRBJ2-7
d_call: -
v_call: TRBV15

cdr3_aa: CASSRQENTEAFF
cdr3_nt: TGTGCCAGCAGCCGTCAGGAAAACACTGAAGCTTTCTTT
clone_size: -
j_call: TRBJ1-1
d_call: -
v_call: TRBV25-1

cdr3_aa: CASSHLGTASSYNEQFF
cdr3_nt: TGCGCCAGCAGCCACCTAGGGACAGCGAGCTCCTACAATGAGCAGTTCTTC
clone_size: once
j_call: TRBJ2-1
d_call: TRBD1
v_call: TRBV4-1

cdr3_aa: CASSLKGRMNTEAFF
cdr3_nt: TGTGCCAGCAGTTTAAAAGGCAGGATGAACACTGAAGCTTTCTTT
clone_size: -
j_call: TRBJ1-1
d_call: -
v_call: TRBV27

cdr3_aa: CASSPRGFNEQFF
cdr3_nt: TGTGCCAGCAGTCCCCGGGGGTTTAATGAGCAGTTCTTC
clone_size: -
j_call: TRBJ2-1
d_call: -
v_call: TRBV6-1

cdr3_aa: CASSLYSPTLAGGFGETQYF
cdr3_nt: TGTGCTAGCAGCTTATACTCCCCGACGCTGGCAGGGGGATTCGGAGAGACCCAGTACTTC
clone_size: -
j_call: TRBJ2-5
d_call: TRBD1
v_call: TRBV7-7

cdr3_aa: CASSLGGQGNSPLHF
cdr3_nt: TGTGCCAGCAGCTTAGGGGGACAGGGGAATTCACCCCTCCACTTT
clone_size: -
j_call: TRBJ1-6
d_call: TRBD1
v_call: TRBV7-8

cdr3_aa: CASSEELAAFHNEQFF
cdr3_nt: TGTGCCAGCAGCGAGGAGCTAGCGGCCTTCCACAATGAGCAGTTCTTC
clone_size: -
j_call: TRBJ2-1
d_call: TRBD2
v_call: TRBV7-2

cdr3_aa: CASSPPGTGSHEQYF
cdr3_nt: TGTGCCAGCTCACCCCCCGGGACAGGGTCCCACGAGCAGTACTTC
clone_size: -
j_call: TRBJ2-7
d_call: TRBD1
v_call: TRBV18

cdr3_aa: CASSEGTNQETQYF
cdr3_nt: TGTGCCAGCAGTGAAGGGACTAACCAAGAGACCCAGTACTTC
clone_size: -
j_call: TRBJ2-5
d_call: -
v_call: TRBV2

cdr3_aa: CASSAPTSGRVAEQYF
cdr3_nt: TGTGCCAGCAGTGCGCCGACTAGCGGGAGAGTGGCCGAGCAGTACTTC
clone_size: few
j_call: TRBJ2-7
d_call: TRBD2
v_call: TRBV6-1

cdr3_aa: CASSLAGNYGYTF
cdr3_nt: TGTGCCAGCAGTTTGGCAGGGAACTATGGCTACACCTTC
clone_size: -
j_call: TRBJ1-2
d_call: -
v_call: TRBV28

cdr3_aa: CASSIPSRGRNTEAFF
cdr3_nt: TGTGCCAGCAGCATCCCAAGCAGGGGTAGGAACACTGAAGCTTTCTTT
clone_size: -
j_call: TRBJ1-1
d_call: -
v_call: TRBV21-1

cdr3_aa: CSVGRGNTEAFF
cdr3_nt: TGCAGCGTTGGTCGGGGGAACACTGAAGCTTTCTTT
clone_size: -
j_call: TRBJ1-1
d_call: -
v_call: TRBV29-1

cdr3_aa: CASREDREETQYF
cdr3_nt: TGTGCCAGCAGGGAGGACAGGGAAGAGACCCAGTACTTC
clone_size: once
j_call: TRBJ2-5
d_call: TRBD1
v_call: TRBV2

cdr3_aa: CASSNKQGLVEFF
cdr3_nt: TGTGCCAGTAGTAACAAACAGGGCCTGGTAGAGTTCTTC
clone_size: -
j_call: TRBJ2-1
d_call: -
v_call: TRBV19

cdr3_aa: CASSQTGTGSYNEQFF
cdr3_nt: TGTGCCAGCAGCCAAACCGGGACAGGGTCCTACAATGAGCAGTTCTTC
clone_size: -
j_call: TRBJ2-1
d_call: TRBD1
v_call: TRBV28

cdr3_aa: CASSSTGETQYF
cdr3_nt: TGTGCCAGCAGTTCGACAGGGGAGACCCAGTACTTC
clone_size: -
j_call: TRBJ2-5
d_call: TRBD1
v_call: TRBV7-2

cdr3_aa: CASTGTGGSYEQYF
cdr3_nt: TGTGCCAGCACAGGGACAGGGGGATCGTACGAGCAGTACTTC
clone_size: few
j_call: TRBJ2-7
d_call: TRBD1
v_call: TRBV18

cdr3_aa: CASRMTEAYGYTF
cdr3_nt: TGTGCCAGCAGGATGACAGAGGCCTATGGCTACACCTTC
clone_size: -
j_call: TRBJ1-2
d_call: -
v_call: TRBV27

cdr3_aa: CASSEGLGGDGNTIYF
cdr3_nt: TGTGCCAGCAGTGAAGGGTTAGGGGGCGACGGAAACACCATATATTTT
clone_size: -
j_call: TRBJ1-3
d_call: TRBD1
v_call: TRBV25-1

cdr3_aa: CASSQGQGETQYF
cdr3_nt: TGTGCCAGCAGTCAGGGACAGGGAGAGACCCAGTACTTC
clone_size: -
j_call: TRBJ2-5
d_call: TRBD1
v_call: TRBV7-3

cdr3_aa: CASSYGTGVDTQYF
cdr3_nt: TGTGCCAGCAGTTACGGGACAGGGGTAGATACGCAGTATTTT
clone_size: -
j_call: TRBJ2-3
d_call: TRBD1
v_call: TRBV6-6

cdr3_aa: CASSAGTGGAWGNTIYF
cdr3_nt: TGTGCCAGCAGCGCCGGGACAGGGGGCGCGTGGGGAAACACCATATATTTT
clone_size: -
j_call: TRBJ1-3
d_call: TRBD1
v_call: TRBV9

cdr3_aa: CASSPQGNTGELFF
cdr3_nt: TGTGCTAGCAGTCCTCAGGGGAACACCGGGGAGCTGTTTTTT
clone_size: -
j_call: TRBJ2-2
d_call: -
v_call: TRBV7-7

cdr3_aa: CASHDTYQPQHF
cdr3_nt: TGTGCCAGCCACGACACGTATCAGCCCCAGCATTTT
clone_size: -
j_call: TRBJ1-5
d_call: -
v_call: TRBV6-1

cdr3_aa: CASSTASGGRYEQYF
cdr3_nt: TGTGCCAGCAGTACGGCTAGCGGAGGACGTTACGAGCAGTACTTC
clone_size: -
j_call: TRBJ2-7
d_call: TRBD2
v_call: TRBV28

cdr3_aa: CAWRGQRHGYTF
cdr3_nt: TGTGCCTGGAGAGGACAGAGGCATGGCTACACCTTC
clone_size: -
j_call: TRBJ1-2
d_call: -
v_call: TRBV30

cdr3_aa: CASSARTALPYEQYF
cdr3_nt: TGCGCCAGCAGCGCCCGGACAGCCCTTCCCTACGAGCAGTACTTC
clone_size: few
j_call: TRBJ2-7
d_call: -
v_call: TRBV5-1

cdr3_aa: CASSLRQDSIYEQYF
cdr3_nt: TGCGCCAGCAGCTTGAGACAGGACAGCATCTACGAGCAGTACTTC
clone_size: -
j_call: TRBJ2-7
d_call: -
v_call: TRBV5-1

cdr3_aa: CASSQVWTGANYGYTF
cdr3_nt: TGTGCCAGCAGCCAAGTGTGGACAGGGGCTAACTATGGCTACACCTTC
clone_size: once
j_call: TRBJ1-2
d_call: TRBD1
v_call: TRBV14

cdr3_aa: CASSLGTGAYSNQPQHF
cdr3_nt: TGCGCCAGCAGCTTGGGGACAGGGGCATATAGCAATCAGCCCCAGCATTTT
clone_size: -
j_call: TRBJ1-5
d_call: TRBD1
v_call: TRBV5-1

cdr3_aa: CASSLARAPYEQYF
cdr3_nt: TGTGCCAGCAGTTTAGCCAGGGCTCCCTACGAGCAGTACTTC
clone_size: -
j_call: TRBJ2-7
d_call: -
v_call: TRBV28

cdr3_aa: CASSPPSQGLHEQYF
cdr3_nt: TGTGCCAGCAGCCCACCCTCACAGGGTCTCCACGAGCAGTACTTC
clone_size: -
j_call: TRBJ2-7
d_call: -
v_call: TRBV28

cdr3_aa: CASSPSSEKLFF
cdr3_nt: TGTGCCAGCAGTCCATCCAGTGAAAAACTGTTTTTT
clone_size: -
j_call: TRBJ1-4
d_call: -
v_call: TRBV27

cdr3_aa: CASKATLYGYTF
cdr3_nt: TGTGCCAGCAAAGCCACCTTATATGGCTACACCTTC
clone_size: -
j_call: TRBJ1-2
d_call: -
v_call: TRBV25-1

cdr3_aa: CASSPRANYGYTF
cdr3_nt: TGTGCCAGCAGCCCACGGGCTAACTATGGCTACACCTTC
clone_size: -
j_call: TRBJ1-2
d_call: -
v_call: TRBV11-2

cdr3_aa: CASSFPTEQETQYF
cdr3_nt: TGTGCCAGCAGCTTTCCTACCGAACAAGAGACCCAGTACTTC
clone_size: -
j_call: TRBJ2-5
d_call: -
v_call: TRBV5-4

cdr3_aa: CASSSPDRSQETQYF
cdr3_nt: TGTGCCAGCAGTTCCCCGGACAGAAGTCAAGAGACCCAGTACTTC
clone_size: -
j_call: TRBJ2-5
d_call: -
v_call: TRBV6-6

cdr3_aa: CASSPPNTGTGFNEQFF
cdr3_nt: TGTGCCAGCTCACCACCGAACACCGGGACAGGGTTCAATGAGCAGTTCTTC
clone_size: -
j_call: TRBJ2-1
d_call: TRBD1
v_call: TRBV18

cdr3_aa: CASSQRNQPQHF
cdr3_nt: TGTGCCAGCAGTCAGCGTAATCAGCCCCAGCATTTT
clone_size: -
j_call: TRBJ1-5
d_call: -
v_call: TRBV28

cdr3_aa: CASSQELFSYEQYF
cdr3_nt: TGTGCCAGCAGCCAAGAACTGTTCTCCTACGAGCAGTACTTC
clone_size: -
j_call: TRBJ2-7
d_call: -
v_call: TRBV14

cdr3_aa: CASSGDRGWETQYF
cdr3_nt: TGTGCCAGCAGTGGCGACAGGGGCTGGGAGACCCAGTACTTC
clone_size: -
j_call: TRBJ2-5
d_call: TRBD1
v_call: TRBV25-1

cdr3_aa: CASSPGQGELNHF
cdr3_nt: TGCGCCAGCAGCCCGGGACAGGGGGAACTGAACCACTTT
clone_size: -
j_call: TRBJ1-6
d_call: TRBD1
v_call: TRBV5-1

cdr3_aa: CSVVLPGGRTGELFF
cdr3_nt: TGCAGCGTTGTACTGCCGGGAGGGCGTACCGGGGAGCTGTTTTTT
clone_size: -
j_call: TRBJ2-2
d_call: TRBD2
v_call: TRBV29-1

cdr3_aa: CASSQDNSGNRNEQFF
cdr3_nt: TGCGCCAGCAGCCAAGATAATAGCGGGAACCGCAATGAGCAGTTCTTC
clone_size: -
j_call: TRBJ2-1
d_call: TRBD2
v_call: TRBV4-1

cdr3_aa: CASSLELRGDTQYF
cdr3_nt: TGCGCCAGCAGCTTGGAGCTCAGGGGAGATACGCAGTATTTT
clone_size: -
j_call: TRBJ2-3
d_call: -
v_call: TRBV5-1

cdr3_aa: CASSGKTGAYAGELFF
cdr3_nt: TGTGCCAGCAGCGGAAAGACAGGGGCCTACGCCGGGGAGCTGTTTTTT
clone_size: -
j_call: TRBJ2-2
d_call: TRBD1
v_call: TRBV7-2

cdr3_aa: CASSQEGLARVYEQYF
cdr3_nt: TGTGCCAGCAGTCAGGAGGGACTAGCTAGGGTGTACGAGCAGTACTTC
clone_size: -
j_call: TRBJ2-7
d_call: TRBD2
v_call: TRBV6-6